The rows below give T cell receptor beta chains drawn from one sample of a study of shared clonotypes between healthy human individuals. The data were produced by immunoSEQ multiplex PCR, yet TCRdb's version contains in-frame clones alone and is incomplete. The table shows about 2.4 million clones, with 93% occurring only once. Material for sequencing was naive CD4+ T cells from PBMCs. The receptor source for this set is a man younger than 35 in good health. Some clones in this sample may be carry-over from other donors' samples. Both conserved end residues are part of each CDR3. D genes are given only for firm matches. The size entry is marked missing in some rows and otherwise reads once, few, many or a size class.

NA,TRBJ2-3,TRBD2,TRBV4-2,CASSQDREADTQYF,TGTGCCAGCAGCCAAGACCGGGAGGCAGATACGCAGTATTTT
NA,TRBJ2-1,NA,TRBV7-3,CASSSADGEQFF,TGTGCCAGCAGCTCAGCGGATGGGGAGCAGTTCTTC
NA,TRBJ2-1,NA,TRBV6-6,CATMGYVGRDNEQFF,TGTGCCACCATGGGGTACGTCGGCCGAGACAATGAGCAGTTCTTC
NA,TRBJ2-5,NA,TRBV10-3,CAIKDAGWMETQYF,TGTGCCATCAAGGACGCAGGTTGGATGGAGACCCAGTACTTC
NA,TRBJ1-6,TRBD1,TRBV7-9,CASSSGTGDNSPLHF,TGTGCCAGCAGCTCCGGGACAGGGGATAATTCACCCCTCCACTTT
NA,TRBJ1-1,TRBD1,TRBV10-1,CASSPGQGVTEAFF,TGCGCCAGCAGCCCGGGACAGGGGGTCACTGAAGCTTTCTTT
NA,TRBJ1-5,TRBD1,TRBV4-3,CASSQERYVGDRGNQPQHF,TGCGCCAGCAGCCAAGAGAGGTATGTTGGGGACAGGGGCAATCAGCCCCAGCATTTT
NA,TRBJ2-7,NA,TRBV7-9,CASSPRQAGAHEQYF,TGTGCCAGCAGCCCTCGCCAGGCGGGGGCTCACGAGCAGTACTTC
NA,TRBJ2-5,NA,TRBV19,CASSTLGDTETQYF,TGTGCCAGTAGTACGTTGGGGGACACAGAGACCCAGTACTTC
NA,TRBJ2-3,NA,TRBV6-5,CASSYSGGTSTDTQYF,TGTGCCAGCAGTTACTCGGGCGGAACTAGCACAGATACGCAGTATTTT
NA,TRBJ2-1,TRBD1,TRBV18,CASSPPGDRGEQFF,TGTGCCAGCTCACCACCAGGGGACAGGGGTGAGCAGTTCTTC
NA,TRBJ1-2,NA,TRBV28,CATLVLTNYGYTF,TGTGCCACCCTGGTCCTGACTAACTATGGCTACACCTTC
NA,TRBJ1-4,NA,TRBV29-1,CSVDFTGNGEKLFF,TGCAGCGTTGACTTCACAGGGAACGGCGAAAAACTGTTTTTT
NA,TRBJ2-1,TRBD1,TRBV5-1,CASSDTGGFYNEQFF,TGCGCCAGCAGCGATACAGGGGGGTTCTACAATGAGCAGTTCTTC
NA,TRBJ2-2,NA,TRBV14,CASSQGTPVGYTGELFF,TGTGCCAGCAGCCAAGGGACGCCCGTTGGGTACACCGGGGAGCTGTTTTTT
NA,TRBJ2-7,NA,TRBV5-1,CASSPGTFTYEQYF,TGCGCCAGCAGTCCCGGGACTTTTACCTACGAGCAGTACTTC
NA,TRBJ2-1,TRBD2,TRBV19,CASSIASGREYNEQFF,TGTGCCAGTAGTATAGCTAGCGGGAGAGAATACAATGAGCAGTTCTTC
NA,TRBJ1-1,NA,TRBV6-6,CASLGGNTEAFF,TGTGCCAGCTTGGGCGGTAACACTGAAGCTTTCTTT
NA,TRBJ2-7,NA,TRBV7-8,CASSSDDRRTYEQYF,TGTGCCAGCAGCTCTGACGACAGGCGAACCTACGAGCAGTACTTC
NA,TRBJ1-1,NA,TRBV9,CASSLSGSFVGTEAFF,TGTGCCAGCAGCTTGAGCGGATCTTTTGTCGGCACTGAAGCTTTCTTT
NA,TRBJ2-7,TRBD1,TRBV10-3,CAIRGTGEEEQYF,TGTGCCATCAGGGGGACAGGGGAGGAGGAGCAGTACTTC
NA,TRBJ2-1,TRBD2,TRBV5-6,CASSKPSGVYNEQFF,TGTGCCAGCAGCAAACCTAGCGGCGTCTACAATGAGCAGTTCTTC
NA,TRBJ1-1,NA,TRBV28,CASSGVNAEAFF,TGTGCCAGCAGTGGAGTGAACGCTGAAGCTTTCTTT
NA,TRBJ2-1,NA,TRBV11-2,CASSLGSVNEQFF,TGTGCCAGCAGCTTAGGTAGCGTCAATGAGCAGTTCTTC
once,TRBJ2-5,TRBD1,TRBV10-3,CAIRQGASETQYF,TGTGCCATCAGGCAGGGGGCAAGTGAGACCCAGTACTTC
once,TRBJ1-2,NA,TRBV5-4,CASSLGSGTYGYTF,TGTGCCAGCAGCTTGGGTTCAGGGACGTATGGCTACACCTTC
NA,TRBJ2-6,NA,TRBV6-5,CASSWGRISGANVLTF,TGTGCCAGCAGTTGGGGACGTATCTCTGGGGCCAACGTCCTGACTTTC